The entry that follows covers one T cell receptor (beta chain) sequence. V was pared by 3 bases and J by 1 base, with 9 bases of the junction left unmatched. The CDR3 totals 16 residues. Germline loops: CDR1 SQVTM, CDR2 ANQGSEA. Enrollees, roughly 18 to 90 years old, lived in 24 US areas. All recovered Cohort 3 donors got two negative PCRs, got clearance, or saw symptom resolution. Assay: immunoSEQ multiplex PCR; the TCRdb copy retains only in-frame clones and omits some. The sample yields 300,000 or so clones, approximately 84% seen once. This specimen comes from a study of blood T cell repertoires in COVID-19. Study information: Samples came from the United States, Italy and Spain, spanning acute and convalescent COVID-19.

The TCR originated in a woman aged 30 to 39 who had recovered from COVID-19. The chain couples TRBV29-1 to TRBJ2-3, with 8 bases matching TRBD2. The sequenced material came from PBMCs or T cells enriched from blood (not recorded which). The CDR3 spells CSVDEPGGVGTDTQYF. CDR3 nucleotides: TGCAGCGTTGATGAGCCCGGGGGGGTTGGCACAGATACGCAGTATTTT.